The entry that follows covers one T cell receptor (beta chain) sequence. The data were taken from a study of blood T cell repertoires in COVID-19. Clones were sequenced by immunoSEQ multiplex PCR, and TCRdb holds only the in-frame ones, with some missing. Among 46,000 or so clones listed, approximately 82% were seen once. This CDR3 has 14 amino acids. Trimming cost V 3 bases and J 2 bases, with 11 bases left between them. CDR1 and CDR2 from the germline V gene are GTSNPN and SVGIG (reference sequence). The sequence derives from a human donor in a cohort sampled during active COVID-19. This chain uses TRBV30 with TRBJ1-5; possibly TRBD1 for D (5 bases). Sequencing used peripheral blood. The CDR3 bases are TGTGCCTGGAGCGGGGGGGGTGGCAATCAGCCCCAGCATTTT. This codes for CAWSGGGGNQPQHF.